A single sample is the source of the 10 T cell receptor beta chains below, sequenced in a study of OX40 agonist ivuxolimab in advanced cancers. TCRdb keeps only in-frame clones here, not all; method: immunoSEQ multiplex PCR. The data contain more than 90,000 clones, approximately 80% of them seen just once; the ten biggest clones take up 5.5%. Source: CD4+ or CD8+ T cells sorted from blood, taken in a trial of the OX40 agonist ivuxolimab. These receptor sequences come from an adult with an advanced solid tumor such as melanoma, head and neck, liver or kidney cancer.

The chain links TRBV4-3 to TRBJ2-3, with 9 bases fitting TRBD1. Losses at the gene ends were 0 bases for V and 3 bases for J; bases not matched to a gene: 1. The CDR3 totals 15 residues. The V gene's germline CDR1 is LGHNA and CDR2 YSLEER. Here the CDR3 DNA reads TGCGCCAGCAGCCAAGAAGGACAGGGGACAGATACGCAGTATTTT. Amino acid sequence: CASSQEGQGTDTQYF.

This clone appeared a single time. The J gene is TRBJ2-7, the V gene TRBV4-1; 8 bases align to TRBD1. Looked up from germline, CDR1 is MGHRA and CDR2 is YSYEKL. The CDR3 runs 15 residues. With 0 bases clipped from V and 5 bases from J, the junction kept 6 bases outside the gene matches. The CDR3 loop is CASSQEDRENHEQYF. The CDR3, as DNA: TGCGCCAGCAGCCAAGAGGACAGGGAAAACCACGAGCAGTACTTC.

This chain links TRBV29-1 with TRBJ2-3; no clear D. Germline CDR1 and CDR2: SQVTM and ANQGSEA. V gave up 0 bases and J gave up 8 bases, with 12 bases separating them. The CDR3 has 13 amino acids. Here the CDR3 reads CSVEDPTRVTQYF. CDR3 coding DNA: TGCAGCGTTGAAGATCCCACCAGAGTTACGCAGTATTTT.

The chain employs TRBV10-3 and TRBJ2-7; TRBD2 aligns across 7 bases. The CDR3 spans 14 residues. Unmatched junction bases numbered 11, after V lost 10 bases and J lost 2 bases. Looked up from germline, CDR1 is ENHRY and CDR2 is SYGVKD. CDR3 residues: CATGMASGAYEQYF. CDR3 DNA: TGTGCCACCGGGATGGCAAGCGGGGCCTACGAGCAGTACTTC.

The chain couples TRBV7-2 to TRBJ2-3; D is undetermined. The ends were cut back, 3 bases at V and 0 bases at J, with 7 bases in the middle. CDR1 is SGHTA, CDR2 FQGNSA, per germline. CDR3 length equals 14 residues. CDR3 in amino acids: CASSFAPSTDTQYF. The CDR3, as DNA: TGTGCCAGCAGCTTCGCCCCTAGCACAGATACGCAGTATTTT.

The chain uses TRBV7-2 and TRBJ2-2; 7 bases are shared with TRBD2. Germline V gives CDR1 SGHTA, CDR2 FQGNSA. Losses at the gene ends were 7 bases for V and 0 bases for J; bases not matched to a gene: 8. This CDR3 comprises 16 residues. This chain's CDR3 is CASTRNGGSNTGELFF. In nucleotides, the CDR3 is TGTGCCAGCACCAGGAACGGGGGGTCGAACACCGGGGAGCTGTTTTTT.

The chain has TRBV7-6 and TRBJ2-6; the D gene is possibly TRBD1 (6 bases). The germline V gene encodes CDR1 SGHVS and CDR2 FNYEAQ. V was pared by 5 bases and J by 0 bases, with 23 bases between. The CDR3 runs 20 residues. CDR3 coding DNA: TGTGCCAGCAGCCTCCGGGAACCCAGGGGCGCCAACTCTGGGGCCAACGTCCTGACTTTC. It codes for CASSLREPRGANSGANVLTF.

The rearrangement joins TRBV6-5 to TRBJ2-7; D unresolved. The germline gives CDR1 MNHEY, CDR2 SVGAGI. V lost 2 bases to trimming and J lost 2 bases, with 10 bases between them. This CDR3 comprises 14 residues. The CDR3 loop is CASSYRTAPYEQYF. DNA of the CDR3: TGTGCCAGCAGTTACCGCACTGCTCCCTACGAGCAGTACTTC.

The CDR3 protein is CASSAADEAFF. The CDR3 bases are TGTGCCAGCAGTGCGGCGGATGAAGCTTTCTTT. This chain connects TRBV2 to TRBJ1-1, with no clear D. The ends were cut back, 4 bases at V and 7 bases at J, with 7 bases in the middle. Germline V gene lookup returns CDR1 SNHLY and CDR2 FYNNEI. There are 11 residues in the CDR3.

The chain combines TRBV11-2 with TRBJ2-1; D is ambiguous. This CDR3 is 18 amino acids long. Between the trimmed V and J ends, which lost 2 bases and 0 bases, there was a span of 17 bases. CDR1 and CDR2 (germline): SGHAT, FQNNGV. For the CDR3, the DNA is TGTGCCAGCAGCTTATTGGGCCTTCGACCCTCCTCCTACAATGAGCAGTTCTTC. Its translation is CASSLLGLRPSSYNEQFF.